Listed below are T cell receptor beta chains from one sample, sequenced in a study of shared clonotypes between healthy human individuals. Using immunoSEQ multiplex PCR, the repertoire was profiled, and TCRdb retains in-frame clones only, with some absent. The profile shows about 1 million clones, around 74% of them singletons. The sample taken for sequencing was memory CD4+ T cells sorted from blood. The receptors shown here come from a man between 18 and 35 years old in good health. Each CDR3 is given with its conserved first and last residue. D genes are given only for firm matches. Size values are once, few and many counts, or a class for expanded clones, and some rows have none.

d_gene | abundance | j_gene | len | v_gene | CDR3nt | CDR3aa
. | . | TRBJ1-2 | 14 | TRBV6-6 | TGTGCCAGCAGTTCAGAGGGTGAGGACTATGGCTACACCTTC | CASSSEGEDYGYTF
TRBD1 | . | TRBJ1-6 | 14 | TRBV27 | TGTGCCAGCAGCCCAGACAGGGAAGGTTCACCCCTCCACTTT | CASSPDREGSPLHF
TRBD1 | . | TRBJ1-2 | 12 | TRBV2 | TGTGCCAGCACAGGGACAGGGAGAGGCTACACCTTC | CASTGTGRGYTF
TRBD1 | . | TRBJ2-7 | 16 | TRBV23-1 | TGCGCCAGCAGTCAATCGACAGGGGGCGAGATGTACGAGCAGTACTTC | CASSQSTGGEMYEQYF
TRBD1 | few | TRBJ1-2 | 16 | TRBV5-6 | TGTGCCAGCAGCTCTAACCGACAGGGTCGCGGCTATGGCTACACCTTC | CASSSNRQGRGYGYTF
TRBD2 | . | TRBJ2-5 | 14 | TRBV12-5 | TGTGCTAGTGGTTTGGCCGGCGGGGGGGAGACCCAGTACTTC | CASGLAGGGETQYF
. | . | TRBJ2-5 | 13 | TRBV7-2 | TGTGCCAGCAGCGCCCAGTACCAAGAGACCCAGTACTTC | CASSAQYQETQYF
. | . | TRBJ2-2 | 12 | TRBV27 | TGTGCCAGCAGAGTACAGGCGCGGGGAGCTGTTTTT | CASRVQARGAVF
. | . | TRBJ2-1 | 15 | TRBV7-8 | TGTGCCAGCAGCTTAGAAGGATCTAGCTCCAATGAGCAGTTCTTC | CASSLEGSSSNEQFF
. | . | TRBJ1-4 | 15 | TRBV7-2 | TGTGCCAGCAGCTTAGCGACGGGGGTGAGGGAAAAACTGTTTTTT | CASSLATGVREKLFF
. | . | TRBJ1-2 | 12 | TRBV7-2 | TGTGCCAGCAGCTTTTCACGGTATGGCTACACCTTC | CASSFSRYGYTF
. | . | TRBJ1-6 | 17 | TRBV2 | TGTGCCAGCAGCCTAAGGGGGGTACGGTCCTATAATTCACCCCTCCACTTT | CASSLRGVRSYNSPLHF
. | . | TRBJ1-6 | 17 | TRBV5-4 | TGTGCCAGCAGCTATCAGACCAGGGAAAACTATAATTCACCCCTCCACTTT | CASSYQTRENYNSPLHF
. | . | TRBJ1-3 | 13 | TRBV2 | TGTGCCAGCAGAGGCCCAACCCTTAACACCATATATTTT | CASRGPTLNTIYF
. | . | TRBJ1-5 | 15 | TRBV6-5 | TGTGCCAGCAGTTACTCCGGACCTTCGAATCAGCCCCAGCATTTT | CASSYSGPSNQPQHF
TRBD1 | few | TRBJ2-1 | 14 | TRBV6-1 | TGTGCCAGCACCCTGGGACAGGGATGGAATGAGCAGTTCTTC | CASTLGQGWNEQFF
TRBD1 | . | TRBJ1-2 | 15 | TRBV11-3 | TGTGCCAGCAGCTTAGATCCACAGGGGCGTCATGGCTACACCTTC | CASSLDPQGRHGYTF
. | . | TRBJ2-2 | 15 | TRBV5-1 | TGCGCCAGCGGTGGCCGGGTTCCCTTTACCGGGGAGCTGTTTTTT | CASGGRVPFTGELFF
TRBD1 | . | TRBJ1-3 | 16 | TRBV5-8 | TGTGCCAGCAGCTGGGGGGACAGCACTATCGGAAACACCATATATTTT | CASSWGDSTIGNTIYF
. | . | TRBJ1-1 | 14 | TRBV5-6 | TGTGCCAGCAGCTTGTGGGGTAGGTACACTGAAGCTTTCTTT | CASSLWGRYTEAFF
. | . | TRBJ1-2 | 12 | TRBV10-2 | TGCGCCAGCGGCGAGACAGGTACCGGCTACACCTTC | CASGETGTGYTF
. | . | TRBJ2-4 | 14 | TRBV7-9 | TGTGCCAGCAGCCCCCAGGTATACAAAAACATTCAGTACTTC | CASSPQVYKNIQYF
TRBD2 | . | TRBJ2-7 | 16 | TRBV27 | TGTGCCAGCAGTTTATCGCCGGGGGGAAGCTCCTACGAGCAGTACTTC | CASSLSPGGSSYEQYF
. | . | TRBJ1-2 | 13 | TRBV28 | TGTGCCAGTAGGGTTACGGACGTCTATGGCTACACCTTC | CASRVTDVYGYTF
TRBD2 | . | TRBJ2-1 | 16 | TRBV7-2 | TGTGCCAGCAGCCTAAGGGCGGGAGGGTCCTACAATGAGCAGTTCTTC | CASSLRAGGSYNEQFF
. | . | TRBJ1-3 | 14 | TRBV30 | TGTGCCTGGAGTGTCGGGGCCACTGGAAACACCATATATTTT | CAWSVGATGNTIYF
. | few | TRBJ2-7 | 13 | TRBV28 | TGTGCCAGCAGTTTCGGTTTTTCCTACGAGCAGTACTTC | CASSFGFSYEQYF
TRBD1 | . | TRBJ2-7 | 16 | TRBV5-5 | TGTGCCAGCAGCTCTTACGGGGACAGGGGGCGTAACGAGCAGTACTTC | CASSSYGDRGRNEQYF
. | . | TRBJ1-2 | 14 | TRBV6-6 | TGTGCCAGCAGCCTGAGACAGGCTAACTATGGCTACACCTTC | CASSLRQANYGYTF
TRBD2 | . | TRBJ2-2 | 16 | TRBV7-2 | TGTGCCAGCAGCCCTCAGGCGGGAGGAAGTACCGGGGAGCTGTTTTTT | CASSPQAGGSTGELFF
. | . | TRBJ1-1 | 13 | TRBV7-2 | TGTGCCAGCAGCTTTCGGGGTCAGACTGAAGCTTTCTTT | CASSFRGQTEAFF
TRBD1 | . | TRBJ1-6 | 13 | TRBV5-1 | TGCGCCAGCCAGTCAGGGGGCGGATCACCCCTCCACTTT | CASQSGGGSPLHF
. | . | TRBJ1-5 | 14 | TRBV18 | TGTGCCAGCTCCCCGGGGTCAGGTGATCAGCCCCAGCATTTT | CASSPGSGDQPQHF
. | . | TRBJ2-7 | 9 | TRBV29-1 | TGCAGCGTTCAGTACGAGCAGTACTTC | CSVQYEQYF
TRBD1 | . | TRBJ2-2 | 16 | TRBV25-1 | TGTGCCAGCAGTGCCCGGGACAGGGGGAACACCGGGGAGCTGTTTTTT | CASSARDRGNTGELFF
TRBD2 | . | TRBJ2-1 | 15 | TRBV2 | TGTGCCAGCAGTGTTCGTCGACTAGCGGACAATGAGCAGTTCTTC | CASSVRRLADNEQFF
. | . | TRBJ1-1 | 14 | TRBV2 | TGTGCCAGCAGTGAAGCTTCGTGGAACACTGAAGCTTTCTTT | CASSEASWNTEAFF
TRBD2 | . | TRBJ2-3 | 14 | TRBV4-2 | TGTGCCAGCAGCTCGAGCGGGGGGGAAGATACGCAGTATTTT | CASSSSGGEDTQYF
TRBD1 | . | TRBJ2-3 | 14 | TRBV19 | TGTGCCAGTAAAAAGGACAGGGGCACAGATACGCAGTATTTT | CASKKDRGTDTQYF
. | few | TRBJ1-1 | 13 | TRBV5-1 | TGCGCCAGCAGCTTCACCGGGAACACTGAAGCTTTCTTT | CASSFTGNTEAFF
. | . | TRBJ2-1 | 13 | TRBV18 | TGTGCCAGCTCACCTAATGAGGGAAATGAGCAGTTCTTC | CASSPNEGNEQFF
. | . | TRBJ1-1 | 13 | TRBV6-1 | TGTGCCAGCATGAAACCGCTGAACACTGAAGCTTTCTTT | CASMKPLNTEAFF
. | . | TRBJ1-6 | 14 | TRBV2 | TGTGCCAGCACTTTGACCGAAACGGGGTCACCCCTCCACTTT | CASTLTETGSPLHF
. | few | TRBJ1-1 | 12 | TRBV30 | TGTGCCTCGACCCCGGGGAACACTGAAGCTTTCTTT | CASTPGNTEAFF
. | . | TRBJ2-7 | 12 | TRBV6-1 | TGTGCCAGCAGTGAGAGGGGCTACGAGCAGTACTTC | CASSERGYEQYF
. | . | TRBJ1-1 | 15 | TRBV7-9 | TGTGCCAGCAGCTTTCCTGAGGGCAGGGGCACTGAAGCTTTCTTT | CASSFPEGRGTEAFF
TRBD1 | . | TRBJ1-2 | 16 | TRBV4-1 | TGCGCCAGCAGCCAGGAAGGACAGGCCAGAAACTATGGCTACACCTTC | CASSQEGQARNYGYTF
. | . | TRBJ1-2 | 14 | TRBV19 | TGTGCCAGTAGTACAGCAACAGGGAAGGACGGCTACACCTTC | CASSTATGKDGYTF
. | . | TRBJ2-5 | 14 | TRBV5-1 | TGCGCCAGCAGCTTAAGGGGAGACCAAGAGACCCAGTACTTC | CASSLRGDQETQYF
TRBD1 | . | TRBJ1-1 | 14 | TRBV6-5 | TGTGCCAGCAGTTACACAACGGGACAGGGAGCAGCTTTCTTT | CASSYTTGQGAAFF
TRBD1 | many | TRBJ2-7 | 14 | TRBV7-2 | TGTGCCAGCAGCTCCTGGACAGGGGCCTACGAGCAGTACTTC | CASSSWTGAYEQYF
. | . | TRBJ2-5 | 14 | TRBV30 | TGTGCCTGGAGTCATGGAATTTGGCAAGAGACCCAGTACTTC | CAWSHGIWQETQYF
TRBD1 | . | TRBJ2-5 | 17 | TRBV9 | TGTGCCAGCAGCGCCGGGACAGGGGTTACTTTGGGGGAGACCCAGTACTTC | CASSAGTGVTLGETQYF
TRBD1 | . | TRBJ2-7 | 16 | TRBV11-2 | TGTGCCAGCAGCATATCCGGGACAGGGGTTCCGTACGAGCAGTACTTC | CASSISGTGVPYEQYF
TRBD2 | . | TRBJ2-7 | 17 | TRBV13 | TGTGCCAGCAGCTTAGGCCGTACTAGCGGTCACACCTACGAGCAGTACTTC | CASSLGRTSGHTYEQYF
TRBD1 | . | TRBJ1-5 | 17 | TRBV28 | TGTGCCAGCAGTCCGGCGGGGACAGGGGGAGGCAATCAGCCCCAGCATTTT | CASSPAGTGGGNQPQHF
. | . | TRBJ2-1 | 12 | TRBV29-1 | TGCAGCGTCGCTCCTGGGGGCCATGAGCAGTTCTTC | CSVAPGGHEQFF
. | . | TRBJ2-7 | 15 | TRBV7-2 | TGTGCCAGCAGCTTAGGAGGGTTGAGCTCCTACGAGCAGTACTTC | CASSLGGLSSYEQYF
. | . | TRBJ1-4 | 12 | TRBV7-9 | TGTGCCAGCAGCCGTCTCGGTGAAAAACTGTTTTTT | CASSRLGEKLFF